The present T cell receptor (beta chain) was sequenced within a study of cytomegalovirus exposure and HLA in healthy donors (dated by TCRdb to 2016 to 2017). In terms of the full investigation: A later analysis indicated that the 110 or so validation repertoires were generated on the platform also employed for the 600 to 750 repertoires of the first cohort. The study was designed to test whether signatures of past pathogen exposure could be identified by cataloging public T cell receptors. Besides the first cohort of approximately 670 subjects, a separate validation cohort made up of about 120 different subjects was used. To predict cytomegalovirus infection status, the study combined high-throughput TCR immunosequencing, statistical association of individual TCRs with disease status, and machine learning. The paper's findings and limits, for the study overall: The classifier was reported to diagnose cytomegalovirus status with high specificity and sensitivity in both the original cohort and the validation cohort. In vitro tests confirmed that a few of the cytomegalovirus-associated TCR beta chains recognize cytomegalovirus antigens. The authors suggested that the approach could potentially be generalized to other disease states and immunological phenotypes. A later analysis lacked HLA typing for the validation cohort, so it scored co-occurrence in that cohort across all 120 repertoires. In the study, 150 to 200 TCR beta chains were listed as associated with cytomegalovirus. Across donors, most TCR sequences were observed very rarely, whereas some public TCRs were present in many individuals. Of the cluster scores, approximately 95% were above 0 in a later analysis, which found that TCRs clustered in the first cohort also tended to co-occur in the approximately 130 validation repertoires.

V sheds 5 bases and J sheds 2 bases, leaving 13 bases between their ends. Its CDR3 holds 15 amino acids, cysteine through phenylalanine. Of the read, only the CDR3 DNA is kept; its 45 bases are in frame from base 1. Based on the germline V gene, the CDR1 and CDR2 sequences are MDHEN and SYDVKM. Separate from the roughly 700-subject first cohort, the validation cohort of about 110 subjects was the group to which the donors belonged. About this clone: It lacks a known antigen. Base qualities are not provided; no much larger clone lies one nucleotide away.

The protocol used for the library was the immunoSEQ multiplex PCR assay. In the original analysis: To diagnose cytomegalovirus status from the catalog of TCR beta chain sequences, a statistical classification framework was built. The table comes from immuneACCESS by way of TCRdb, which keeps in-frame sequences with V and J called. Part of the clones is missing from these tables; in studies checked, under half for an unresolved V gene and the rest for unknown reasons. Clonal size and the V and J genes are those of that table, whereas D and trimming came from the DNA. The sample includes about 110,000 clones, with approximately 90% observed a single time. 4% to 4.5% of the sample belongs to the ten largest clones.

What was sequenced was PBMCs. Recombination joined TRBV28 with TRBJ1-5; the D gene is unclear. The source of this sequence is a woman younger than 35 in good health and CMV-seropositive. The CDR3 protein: CASSDSGVGNQPQHF. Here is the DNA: TGTGCCAGCAGTGACTCCGGGGTTGGCAATCAGCCCCAGCATTTT.